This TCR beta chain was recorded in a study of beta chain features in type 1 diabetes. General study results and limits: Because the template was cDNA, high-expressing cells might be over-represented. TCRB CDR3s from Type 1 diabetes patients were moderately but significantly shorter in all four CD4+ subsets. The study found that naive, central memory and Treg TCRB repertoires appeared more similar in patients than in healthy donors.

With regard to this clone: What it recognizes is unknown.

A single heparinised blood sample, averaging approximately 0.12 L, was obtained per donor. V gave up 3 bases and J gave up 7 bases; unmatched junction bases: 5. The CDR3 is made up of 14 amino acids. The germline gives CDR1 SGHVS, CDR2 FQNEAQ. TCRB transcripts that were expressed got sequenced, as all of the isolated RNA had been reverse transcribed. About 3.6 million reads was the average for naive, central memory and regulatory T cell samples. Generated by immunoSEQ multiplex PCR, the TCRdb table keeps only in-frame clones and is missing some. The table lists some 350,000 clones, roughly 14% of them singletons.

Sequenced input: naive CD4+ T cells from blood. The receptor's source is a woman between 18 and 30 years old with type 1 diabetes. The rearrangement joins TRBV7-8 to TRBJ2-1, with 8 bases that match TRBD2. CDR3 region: CASSFSGSTNEQFF. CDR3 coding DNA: TGTGCCAGCAGCTTCAGCGGGAGTACGAATGAGCAGTTCTTC.